The TCR beta chain described here comes from a study of regulatory T cells in long-lasting Graves disease. Study-wide background: In persistent Graves' disease, antithyroid drugs had been taken for over 5 years and TSH receptor antibodies stayed positive.

Regarding this clonotype: Its antigen is unidentified.

Sequencing libraries for TCR beta were prepared with iRepertoire HTBI primers and Arm-PCR of CDR3 regions. A single record per CDR3 protein comes from TCRdb applying MiXCR to the multiplex PCR reads. The data hold approximately 400,000 distinct CDR3 sequences, with 20% to 30% observed a single time. This sample's time point: persistent/refractory GD, antithyroid drugs over 5 years with positive TRAb. Making the TCR library involved RNA that had been extracted from PBMCs. Broader study findings: The number of shared public clonotypes was higher in persistent patients (approximately 2,600) than new patients (approximately 1,000). Persistent Graves' patients showed reduced TCR diversity versus newly diagnosed patients.

The sequence was obtained from a female donor with Graves disease. This specimen consisted of peripheral blood mononuclear cells (PBMCs), obtained when the disease was refractory, from a patient treated with antithyroid drugs.

DNA for the CDR3: TGCGCCAGCAGCCCGGTCATAGCGGGTTTCTACGAGCAGTACTTC. Translated, it gives CASSPVIAGFYEQYF. The gene calls are TRBV4-3 and TRBJ2-7; TRBD2 matches 7 bases. The germline CDR1 and CDR2 sequences are LGHNA and YSLEER. V shed 4 bases, J shed 3 bases, and the junction held 9 bases outside the gene matches. CDR3 length: 15 residues.